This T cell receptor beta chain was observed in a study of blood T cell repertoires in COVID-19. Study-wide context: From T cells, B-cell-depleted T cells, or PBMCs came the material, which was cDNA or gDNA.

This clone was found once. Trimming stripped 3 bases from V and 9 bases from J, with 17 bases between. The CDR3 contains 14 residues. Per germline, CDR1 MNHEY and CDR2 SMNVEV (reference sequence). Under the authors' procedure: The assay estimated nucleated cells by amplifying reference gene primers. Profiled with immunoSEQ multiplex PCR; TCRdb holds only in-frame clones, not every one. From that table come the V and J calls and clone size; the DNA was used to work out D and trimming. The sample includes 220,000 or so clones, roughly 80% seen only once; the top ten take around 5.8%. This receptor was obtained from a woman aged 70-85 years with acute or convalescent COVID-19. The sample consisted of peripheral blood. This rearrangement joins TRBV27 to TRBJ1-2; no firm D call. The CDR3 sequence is CASSLVGSPGSYTF. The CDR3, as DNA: TGTGCCAGCAGTTTGGTCGGCAGTCCAGGAAGCTACACCTTC.